This is a list of T cell receptor beta chains from one sample in a study of T cell repertoires in cytomegalovirus infection. Using its own MiXCR run on the reads, TCRdb lists one record per CDR3 protein. This sample yields about 150,000 distinct CDR3 sequences, of which 20% to 25% are seen a single time; approximately 11% belongs to the top ten. What was sequenced was PBMCs. The receptors were sampled from a human donor in good health (CMV status not recorded). Some clones in this sample may be carry-over from other donors' samples. Both conserved end residues are part of each CDR3. The order of the fields is D gene, clone size, V gene, J gene, CDR3 protein, CDR3 DNA. A D gene is named only where the DNA matches it firmly. Some rows mark clone size as missing; the rest say once, few, many or name a class of expanded clone.

D: TRBD1
size: NA
V: TRBV20-1
J: TRBJ2-7
CDR3: CSARGTGVTLDEQYF
DNA: TGCAGTGCTAGAGGGACAGGGGTCACACTAGACGAGCAGTACTTC

D: TRBD1
size: NA
V: TRBV14
J: TRBJ1-4
CDR3: CASSLPVGPDRGGEKLFF
DNA: TGTGCCAGCAGCCTACCCGTGGGACCGGACAGGGGCGGTGAAAAACTGTTTTTT

D: NA
size: many
V: TRBV12-3/TRBV12-4
J: TRBJ1-2
CDR3: CASSLFIQYGYTF
DNA: TGTGCCAGCAGTTTGTTTATCCAGTATGGCTACACCTTC

D: TRBD1
size: few
V: TRBV2
J: TRBJ1-2
CDR3: CATYRGRFENGYTF
DNA: TGTGCCACATACAGGGGGCGCTTTGAAAATGGCTACACCTTC

D: NA
size: NA
V: TRBV15
J: TRBJ2-7
CDR3: CATRAGGASSYEQYF
DNA: TGTGCCACCAGGGCCGGAGGAGCCTCCTCCTACGAGCAGTACTTC

D: TRBD1
size: NA
V: TRBV28
J: TRBJ2-7
CDR3: CARGQGHEQYF
DNA: TGTGCCAGGGGACAGGGCCACGAGCAGTACTTC

D: NA
size: many
V: TRBV7-9
J: TRBJ2-3
CDR3: CASSSVSGNTDTQYF
DNA: TGTGCCAGCAGCTCGGTTTCGGGGAACACAGATACGCAGTATTTT

D: NA
size: few
V: TRBV29-1
J: TRBJ1-2
CDR3: CSVVGRTYGYTF
DNA: TGCAGCGTTGTAGGCAGAACGTATGGCTACACCTTC

D: TRBD2
size: few
V: TRBV19
J: TRBJ2-2
CDR3: CASTGLAGVRELFF
DNA: TGTGCCAGTACGGGGCTAGCGGGAGTCCGGGAGCTGTTTTTT

D: NA
size: many
V: TRBV7-2
J: TRBJ1-1
CDR3: CASSLGLTRHTEAFF
DNA: TGTGCCAGCAGCTTGGGTCTTACGCGACACACTGAAGCTTTCTTT

D: TRBD2
size: few
V: TRBV7-9
J: TRBJ2-1
CDR3: CASSDTSGPSYNEQFF
DNA: TGTGCCAGCAGCGATACTAGCGGGCCCTCCTACAATGAGCAGTTCTTC

D: NA
size: many
V: TRBV7-9
J: TRBJ1-1
CDR3: CASSLGGASTEAFF
DNA: TGTGCCAGCAGCTTGGGGGGCGCGAGCACTGAAGCTTTCTTT

D: TRBD2
size: few
V: TRBV7-9
J: TRBJ2-3
CDR3: CASSPLAGGRADTQYF
DNA: TGTGCCAGCAGCCCACTAGCGGGGGGGCGGGCAGATACGCAGTATTTT

D: NA
size: NA
V: TRBV7-3
J: TRBJ2-7
CDR3: CASSLASDPTTYEQYF
DNA: TGTGCCAGCAGCTTAGCCTCGGATCCCACCACCTACGAGCAGTACTTC

D: NA
size: NA
V: TRBV15
J: TRBJ1-3
CDR3: CATSSDRNSGNTIYF
DNA: TGTGCCACCAGCAGCGACAGAAACTCTGGAAACACCATATATTTT

D: NA
size: NA
V: TRBV28
J: TRBJ1-1
CDR3: CASSFPGRQRSTLNTEAFF
DNA: TGTGCCAGCAGTTTCCCTGGCCGACAGCGATCTACTTTGAACACTGAAGCTTTCTTT

D: TRBD1
size: NA
V: TRBV7-2
J: TRBJ1-2
CDR3: CASSLAPGQGIYGYTF
DNA: TGTGCCAGCAGCTTAGCCCCGGGACAGGGGATATATGGCTACACCTTC

D: TRBD2
size: NA
V: TRBV6-1
J: TRBJ2-3
CDR3: CASSEPGRAGTQYF
DNA: TGTGCCAGCAGTGAACCCGGGAGGGCCGGTACGCAGTATTTT

D: NA
size: few
V: TRBV25-1
J: TRBJ1-5
CDR3: CASSDSVSNQPQHF
DNA: TGTGCCAGCAGTGATTCAGTCAGCAATCAGCCCCAGCATTTT

D: NA
size: NA
V: TRBV7-3
J: TRBJ2-3
CDR3: CASSLTNLGASDTQYF
DNA: TGTGCCAGCAGCTTAACTAACCTGGGAGCATCAGATACGCAGTATTTT

D: TRBD1
size: NA
V: TRBV9
J: TRBJ1-5
CDR3: CASSVGYRGTGRPQHF
DNA: TGTGCCAGCAGCGTAGGGTACAGGGGGACGGGAAGGCCCCAGCATTTT

D: NA
size: NA
V: TRBV5-1
J: TRBJ2-3
CDR3: CASSLQGRPDTQYF
DNA: TGCGCCAGCAGCTTGCAGGGGCGCCCAGATACGCAGTATTTT

D: NA
size: few
V: TRBV29-1
J: TRBJ1-1
CDR3: CSAERGPGAFF
DNA: TGCAGCGCCGAACGGGGTCCGGGAGCTTTCTTT

D: NA
size: few
V: TRBV28
J: TRBJ2-4
CDR3: CASSFWDQAKNIQYF
DNA: TGTGCCAGCAGTTTCTGGGACCAAGCCAAAAACATTCAGTACTTC

D: NA
size: many
V: TRBV7-9
J: TRBJ2-2
CDR3: CASSPRPGNTGELFF
DNA: TGTGCCAGCAGCCCCCGTCCGGGGAACACCGGGGAGCTGTTTTTT

D: TRBD1
size: few
V: TRBV7-2
J: TRBJ1-2
CDR3: CASSKETGGYGYTF
DNA: TGTGCCAGCAGCAAAGAGACAGGGGGATATGGCTACACCTTC

D: TRBD1
size: NA
V: TRBV28
J: TRBJ2-5
CDR3: CATHLGTGGETQYF
DNA: TGTGCCACCCATCTGGGGACAGGGGGAGAGACCCAGTACTTC

D: TRBD2
size: NA
V: TRBV28
J: TRBJ2-1
CDR3: CASSRTRINYNEQFF
DNA: TGTGCCAGCAGTCGGACTAGAATAAACTACAATGAGCAGTTCTTC

D: TRBD1
size: NA
V: TRBV27
J: TRBJ2-5
CDR3: CASSGTGGRQTQYF
DNA: TGTGCCAGCAGCGGGACAGGGGGTAGGCAGACCCAGTACTTC

D: NA
size: few
V: TRBV6-2/TRBV6-3
J: TRBJ1-5
CDR3: CASSYPNRRFSNQPQHF
DNA: TGTGCCAGCAGTTACCCGAACAGACGGTTTAGCAATCAGCCCCAGCATTTT

D: NA
size: many
V: TRBV12-3/TRBV12-4
J: TRBJ2-3
CDR3: CASSVGGGSGTDTQYF
DNA: TGTGCCAGCAGCGTCGGAGGTGGTAGCGGCACAGATACGCAGTATTTT

D: TRBD1
size: NA
V: TRBV19
J: TRBJ1-3
CDR3: CASRELYRGSSGNTIYF
DNA: TGTGCCAGTCGAGAGCTTTACAGGGGAAGTTCCGGAAACACCATATATTTT

D: NA
size: few
V: TRBV28
J: TRBJ2-6
CDR3: CASGIGTPFSGANVLTF
DNA: TGTGCCAGCGGGATTGGGACTCCGTTCTCTGGGGCCAACGTCCTGACTTTC

D: TRBD1
size: NA
V: TRBV15
J: TRBJ1-5
CDR3: CATSRAGTGNQTQHF
DNA: TGTGCCACCAGCAGAGCCGGGACAGGGAATCAGACCCAGCATTTT

D: NA
size: many
V: TRBV7-8
J: TRBJ2-7
CDR3: CASSLGGVETDF
DNA: TGTGCCAGCAGCTTAGGCGGGGTAGAGACGGACTTC

D: NA
size: few
V: TRBV12-3/TRBV12-4
J: TRBJ2-2
CDR3: CASTPTGDLSTGELFF
DNA: TGTGCCAGCACCCCTACCGGGGACCTGAGCACCGGGGAGCTGTTTTTT

D: NA
size: NA
V: TRBV11-2
J: TRBJ2-7
CDR3: CASSLELGANTYEQYF
DNA: TGTGCCAGCAGCTTAGAACTAGGGGCCAACACCTACGAGCAGTACTTC

D: NA
size: NA
V: TRBV12-3/TRBV12-4
J: TRBJ2-4
CDR3: CASSLGGRDPNIQYF
DNA: TGTGCCAGCAGTTTAGGGGGGCGCGACCCCAACATTCAGTACTTC

D: NA
size: NA
V: TRBV30
J: TRBJ1-4
CDR3: CAWSVQTNEKLFF
DNA: TGTGCCTGGAGTGTACAGACTAATGAAAAACTGTTTTTT

D: NA
size: few
V: TRBV12-3/TRBV12-4
J: TRBJ1-1
CDR3: CASTHTQVNTEAFF
DNA: TGTGCCAGCACTCACACTCAAGTGAACACTGAAGCTTTCTTT

D: NA
size: NA
V: TRBV6-2/TRBV6-3
J: TRBJ2-1
CDR3: CASSAANEQFF
DNA: TGTGCCAGCAGTGCAGCCAATGAGCAGTTCTTC

D: TRBD2
size: NA
V: TRBV6-2/TRBV6-3
J: TRBJ2-5
CDR3: CASTSGVYQETQYF
DNA: TGTGCCAGCACTAGCGGAGTGTACCAAGAGACCCAGTACTTC

D: NA
size: many
V: TRBV7-2
J: TRBJ2-1
CDR3: CASSLIRVHEQFF
DNA: TGTGCCAGCAGCTTAATAAGGGTTCATGAGCAGTTCTTC

D: NA
size: NA
V: TRBV11-2
J: TRBJ1-1
CDR3: CASSPTDTEAFF
DNA: TGTGCCAGCAGTCCTACCGACACTGAAGCTTTCTTT

D: NA
size: few
V: TRBV6-1
J: TRBJ2-7
CDR3: CASGPGLYLFSSYEQYF
DNA: TGTGCCAGTGGCCCGGGACTGTACCTATTTTCTTCCTACGAGCAGTACTTC

D: NA
size: many
V: TRBV12-3/TRBV12-4
J: TRBJ2-3
CDR3: CASSLRGGNTQYF
DNA: TGTGCCAGCAGTTTGAGAGGGGGGAATACGCAGTATTTT